Detailed here is one T cell receptor beta chain. Its antigen remains unknown. Total RNA extracted from each sample amounted to at least 5 micrograms. The germline V gene encodes CDR1 DFQATT and CDR2 SNEGSKA (reference sequence). The CDR3 extends over 13 amino acids. V lost 5 bases, J lost 8 bases, and 15 bases lay in between. This sample stems from a study of blood T cells in healthy people across ages. General observations from the study: More naive CD4+ cells and higher diversity were found in long-lived than in aged donors.

Sample-barcoded 5' priming and a J-beta primer mix drove a second PCR of roughly 6 to 12 cycles. TCRdb re-called the 5' RACE reads with MiXCR, one entry per CDR3 protein. The repertoire holds hundreds of thousands of distinct CDR3 sequences, roughly 26% seen once, with roughly 17% in the top ten. The receptor's source is a woman older than 75 in good health. The chain joins TRBV20-1 to TRBJ1-4; no clear D. Material: blood. CDR3 in amino acids: CSAHGDLGEKLFF. Here the CDR3 DNA reads TGCAGTGCTCACGGAGATCTGGGAGAAAAACTGTTTTTT.